These 17 T cell receptor beta chains originate from one sample sequenced in a study of shared clonotypes between healthy human individuals. The assay was immunoSEQ multiplex PCR, and TCRdb's table has in-frame clones only and misses some. The sample carries around 2.5 million clones, 93% recorded once. Sequenced input: naive CD4+ T cells from PBMCs. Indicated subset: CD45RA+ positively selected. The receptors originated from a man aged 18 to 30 in good health. Some clones in this sample may be carry-over from other donors' samples.

A note on this clone: The sample holds other DNA sequences that translate to the same CDR3. The V and J genes are TRBV5-1 and TRBJ1-4; D gene uncertain. This CDR3 has 15 residues. CDR1 is SGHRS, CDR2 YFSETQ, per germline. Trimming left V 0 bases short and J 3 bases short, with 9 bases between. The CDR3 DNA follows: TGCGCCAGCAGCTTGGCGGGCGGACCTAATGAAAAACTGTTTTTT. The encoded protein is CASSLAGGPNEKLFF.

The chain has TRBV4-1 and TRBJ2-6; D call uncertain. The CDR3 is made up of 15 amino acids. CDR1 is MGHRA and CDR2 is YSYEKL in the germline V gene. V was cut by 3 bases and J by 0 bases, with 6 bases left in between. The CDR3 region has the DNA TGCGCCAGCAGCCAGAGAGACTCTGGGGCCAACGTCCTGACTTTC. Amino acids: CASSQRDSGANVLTF.

The rearrangement uses TRBV5-4 and TRBJ2-7, with D maybe TRBD1 (5 bases). The CDR3 extends over 16 amino acids. Trimming left V 4 bases short and J 3 bases short, with 20 bases between. Germline V gives CDR1 SGHNT, CDR2 YYREEE (reference sequence). The CDR3 sequence: CASSPTAGPSYYEQYF. In DNA, the CDR3 is TGTGCCAGCAGCCCAACTGCAGGGCCCTCATACTACGAGCAGTACTTC.

This clone appeared once. The J gene is TRBJ2-1, the V gene TRBV4-2, with D perhaps TRBD1 (5 bases). V shed 0 bases and J shed 0 bases, with 15 bases lying between them. The CDR3 length is 18 residues. CDR1 is LGHNA and CDR2 is YNFKEQ in the germline V gene. CDR3 sequence: CASSQDPPTANSYNEQFF. Here the CDR3 DNA reads TGTGCCAGCAGCCAAGATCCCCCGACAGCGAACTCCTACAATGAGCAGTTCTTC.

The count of this clone is one. V usage is TRBV30 and J usage is TRBJ2-3; perhaps TRBD2 as D (7 bases). Per the germline V gene, CDR1 is GTSNPN and CDR2 is SVGIG (reference sequence). The CDR3 has 18 residues. V was trimmed by 1 base and J by 6 bases, leaving 26 bases between them. For the CDR3, the DNA is TGTGCCTGGAGTGGGGAGGGGGGCCAGTTTAGGACGGAGGATACGCAGTATTTT. This encodes CAWSGEGGQFRTEDTQYF.

The chain employs TRBV12-5 and TRBJ1-5, with unresolved D. The CDR3 has 13 residues. V lost 2 bases, J lost 9 bases, and 11 bases lay in between. The germline V gene encodes CDR1 LGHNT and CDR2 FRNRAP. CDR3 bases: TGTGCTAGTGGTTTGAGCCCGGAGTCGCCCCAGCATTTT. Its translation: CASGLSPESPQHF.

This clone appeared once. Here the CDR3 DNA reads TGTGCCAGCAGCCCTTGGGGGCCCTACGAGCAGTACTTC. Encoded protein: CASSPWGPYEQYF. The chain is built from TRBV14 and TRBJ2-7; a weak D match, TRBD1 (6 bases). V was clipped by 4 bases and J by 2 bases, with 9 bases between them. There are 13 residues in the CDR3. Germline V gene sequence: CDR1 SGHDN, CDR2 FVKESK.

The rearrangement joins TRBV4-3 to TRBJ2-7, with TRBD2 identical over 7 bases. CDR1 is LGHNA and CDR2 is YSLEER in the germline V gene. The CDR3 is 16 residues long. V shed 4 bases, J shed 0 bases, and the junction held 9 bases outside the gene matches. Here the CDR3 DNA reads TGCGCCAGCAGCCCCTCTGGGGGGGGAGCCTCCTACGAGCAGTACTTC. This sequence encodes CASSPSGGGASYEQYF.

The table lists this clone with a count of one. J is TRBJ2-7 and V is TRBV9, with a tentative D call TRBD2 (6 bases). The CDR3 has 17 residues. Germline CDR1 reads SGDLS; CDR2 reads YYNGEE. Trimming removed 0 bases from V and 2 bases from J, with 18 bases in between. Here the CDR3 reads CASSVGLIGGSTYEQYF. Written as DNA, the CDR3 is TGTGCCAGCAGCGTAGGTTTAATTGGAGGGAGCACCTACGAGCAGTACTTC.

The chain combines TRBV28 with TRBJ2-5; 8 bases are shared with TRBD2. This CDR3 contains 16 residues. V dropped 6 bases and J dropped 1; count of bases not matched to a gene: 10. Germline values: CDR1 MDHEN, CDR2 SYDVKM. CDR3 sequence: CASRRYGREAQETQYF. CDR3 nucleotides: TGTGCCAGCAGACGTTATGGGCGGGAGGCCCAAGAGACCCAGTACTTC.

The rearrangement joins TRBV7-9 to TRBJ1-6; D possibly corresponds to TRBD1 (5 bases). Germline V gene data show CDR1 as SEHNR and CDR2 as FQNEAQ (reference sequence). The CDR3 has 15 amino acids. With 4 bases removed from V and 13 bases from J, the gap between germline ends came to 20 bases. This CDR3 is CASSSSLGPFLPLHF. In nucleotides, the CDR3 is TGTGCCAGCAGCTCCAGCCTGGGACCGTTCTTGCCCCTCCACTTT.

Only one count was recorded for this clone. This chain uses TRBV11-2 with TRBJ2-7; TRBD1 matches 10 bases. The germline gives CDR1 SGHAT, CDR2 FQNNGV. This CDR3 has 15 residues. Trimming at V came to 2 bases and at J to 3 bases, leaving 4 bases not matched to a gene. The CDR3 here is CASSLPGTGVYEQYF. Here the CDR3 DNA reads TGTGCCAGCAGCTTACCGGGGACAGGGGTCTACGAGCAGTACTTC.

The chain links TRBV7-9 to TRBJ1-1; D is ambiguous. The V gene lost 5 bases and the J gene lost 4 bases, with 14 bases spanning the gap. The CDR3 contains 14 residues. The V gene's germline CDR1 is SEHNR and CDR2 FQNEAQ (reference sequence). This chain's CDR3 is CASSPTGAGTEAFF. CDR3 coding DNA: TGTGCCAGCAGCCCAACGGGCGCCGGCACTGAAGCTTTCTTT.

V gene TRBV29-1 combines with J gene TRBJ2-1; TRBD2 matches 14 bases. This CDR3 spans 19 amino acids. The junction had 15 bases not matched to a gene; V was cut back by 7 bases and J by 1 base. Germline V CDR1 and CDR2: SQVTM, ANQGSEA. CDR3 coding DNA: TGCAGCGCCAGTCGGAAGACTAGCGGGAGGGCCCTGTCCTACAATGAGCAGTTCTTC. It specifies CSASRKTSGRALSYNEQFF.

A word on this clone: The sample contains more than one DNA sequence encoding this CDR3. The rearrangement links TRBV5-4 to TRBJ2-5; D unclear. The V end lost 1 base, the J end lost 3 bases, and 7 bases lay between the germline ends. The CDR3 covers 13 residues. The germline V gene encodes CDR1 SGHNT and CDR2 YYREEE (reference sequence). The CDR3 loop reads CASSLWAEETQYF. The DNA of the CDR3 is TGTGCCAGCAGCTTGTGGGCGGAAGAGACCCAGTACTTC. Full variable domain (outside the CDR3, taken from reference TRBV5-4 and TRBJ2-5): ETGVTQSPTHLIKTRGQQVTLRCSSQSGHNTVSWYQQALGQGPQFIFQYYREEENGRGNFPPRFSGLQFPNYSSELNVNALELDDSALYLCASSLWAEETQYFGPGTRLLVL.

This chain joins TRBV5-4 and TRBJ2-7; 7 positions match TRBD1. Germline CDR1 SGHNT, CDR2 YYREEE (reference sequence). The CDR3 is 14 residues long. The J segment lost 3 bases and the V segment lost 4 bases, leaving 7 bases of the junction unmatched. CDR3 in DNA: TGTGCCAGCAGCCCATCCGGGACAGACTACGAGCAGTACTTC. Residues: CASSPSGTDYEQYF.

This chain uses TRBV11-2 with TRBJ2-7; D is unresolved. The germline V gene has CDR1 SGHAT and CDR2 FQNNGV. V gave up 5 bases and J gave up 0 bases, with 8 bases separating them. The CDR3 spans 13 residues. CDR3 region: CASSLGNSYEQYF. The CDR3 nucleotides are TGTGCCAGCAGCCTCGGAAACTCCTACGAGCAGTACTTC. The complete variable domain, with remaining parts taken from reference TRBV11-2 and TRBJ2-7, reads EAGVAQSPRYKIIEKRQSVAFWCNPISGHATLYWYQQILGQGPKLLIQFQNNGVVDDSQLPKDRFSAERLKGVDSTLKIQPAKLEDSAVYLCASSLGNSYEQYFGPGTRLTVT.